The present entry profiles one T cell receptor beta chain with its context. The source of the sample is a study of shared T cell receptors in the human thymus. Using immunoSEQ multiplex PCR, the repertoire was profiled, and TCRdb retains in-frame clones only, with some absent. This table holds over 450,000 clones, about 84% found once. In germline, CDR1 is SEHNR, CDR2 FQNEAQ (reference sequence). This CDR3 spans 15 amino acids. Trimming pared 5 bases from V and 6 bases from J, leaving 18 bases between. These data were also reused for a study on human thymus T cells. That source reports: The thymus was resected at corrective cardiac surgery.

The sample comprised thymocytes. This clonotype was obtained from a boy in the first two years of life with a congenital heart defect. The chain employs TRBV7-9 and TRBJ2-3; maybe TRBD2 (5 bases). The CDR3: CASSHEGERRDTQYF. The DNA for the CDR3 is TGTGCCAGCAGCCACGAGGGAGAGAGACGTGATACGCAGTATTTT.